This T cell receptor (beta chain) was obtained from a study of T cell responses to AZD1222 COVID-19 vaccine. Findings of the study overall: Two AZD1222 doses significantly raised spike-specific TCR breadth and depth over controls. It was only after the peak T cell response that any repertoires were sampled. Baseline seropositivity occurred in only six or seven AZD1222 recipients.

Second doses that came at about 4 or about 12 weeks were put together. The CDR3 totals 15 residues. With 1 base removed from V and 9 bases from J, the gap between germline ends came to 15 bases. Germline V gene lookup returns CDR1 LNHDA and CDR2 SQIVND (reference sequence). About this clone: The antigen remains unidentified.

Profiling relied on immunoSEQ multiplex PCR, and the TCRdb table lists in-frame clones only, not all of them. The sample holds fewer than 200,000 clones; just over 90% are singletons and the top ten take 1.5% to 2%. The TCR sequence derives from an adult who received the AZD1222 COVID-19 vaccine. This chain connects TRBV19 to TRBJ1-4; D might be TRBD1 (5 bases). The source was peripheral blood, collected 28 days after the second AZD1222 dose. The CDR3 reads CASSIGVWKGQKLFF. The CDR3 bases are TGTGCCAGTAGTATAGGTGTATGGAAGGGGCAAAAACTGTTTTTT.